This TCR beta chain was retrieved from a study of cytomegalovirus exposure and HLA in healthy donors. The J segment lost 1 base and the V segment lost 1 base, leaving 3 bases of the junction unmatched. The CDR3 has 15 amino acids. Germline values: CDR1 KGHSH, CDR2 LQKENI. The PCR was carried out with 60 Vbeta primers and 13 Jbeta primers. The method was immunoSEQ multiplex PCR; TCRdb's version includes in-frame clones alone and lacks a portion of them. The table records approximately 170,000 clones, approximately 72% of them present only once. Sequenced input: PBMCs. This chain connects TRBV18 to TRBJ2-7; 8 positions match TRBD1. This clonotype was obtained from a man aged 50 or older in good health and CMV-seronegative. The CDR3 DNA is TGTGCCAGCTCACCACGACAGGGGCCTTCCTACGAGCAGTACTTC. This translates into CASSPRQGPSYEQYF.